This is a list of T cell receptor beta chains from one sample in a study of cytomegalovirus exposure and HLA in healthy donors. Method: immunoSEQ multiplex PCR; TCRdb's copy keeps in-frame clones and lacks some. The sample yields tens of thousands of clones, about 96% seen once. Sequencing input: PBMCs. The origin of the receptors is a man aged 18-30 years in good health and CMV-seronegative. CDR3s include the opening cysteine and the closing phenylalanine or tryptophan. A D gene is named only where the DNA matches it firmly. Some rows have no size entry. The others give once, few or many, or a class for an expanded clone.

CDR3 DNA: TGTGCCAGCAGTTTTGGGGGGGTCGGCAATCAGCCCCAGCATTTT
CDR3 protein: CASSFGGVGNQPQHF
clone size: NA
J gene: TRBJ1-5
V gene: TRBV28
D gene: NA

CDR3 DNA: TGCGCCAGCAGCCAAGATCGCAGGGGCAACACTGAAGCTTTCTTT
CDR3 protein: CASSQDRRGNTEAFF
clone size: NA
J gene: TRBJ1-1
V gene: TRBV4-1
D gene: NA

CDR3 DNA: TGTGCCAGCAGCCCCGGGACAGGGGACCTCAATGAGCAGTTCTTC
CDR3 protein: CASSPGTGDLNEQFF
clone size: NA
J gene: TRBJ2-1
V gene: TRBV9
D gene: TRBD1

CDR3 DNA: TGTGCCAGCGGGTCGGACAGGGTCGAGCAGTACTTC
CDR3 protein: CASGSDRVEQYF
clone size: NA
J gene: TRBJ2-7
V gene: TRBV27
D gene: TRBD1

CDR3 DNA: TGTGCCAGCAGCGAGGCCGGGACTAGCTACAATGAGCAGTTCTTC
CDR3 protein: CASSEAGTSYNEQFF
clone size: NA
J gene: TRBJ2-1
V gene: TRBV9
D gene: TRBD2

CDR3 DNA: TGCGCCAGCAGAAAAACCGGGACAGGGGGCTACGAGCAGTACTTC
CDR3 protein: CASRKTGTGGYEQYF
clone size: NA
J gene: TRBJ2-7
V gene: TRBV5-1
D gene: TRBD1

CDR3 DNA: TGCGCCAGCAGCTTGGAACGGGAGCCGGGGACGGCTTCTGAAAAACTGTTTTTT
CDR3 protein: CASSLEREPGTASEKLFF
clone size: NA
J gene: TRBJ1-4
V gene: TRBV5-1
D gene: NA

CDR3 DNA: TGTGCCAGTAGTACCACCTTGGACAGGGACTCCTACAATGAGCAGTTCTTC
CDR3 protein: CASSTTLDRDSYNEQFF
clone size: NA
J gene: TRBJ2-1
V gene: TRBV19
D gene: TRBD1

CDR3 DNA: TGTGCCAGCAGTCTCGGGACAGGGAACACTGAAGCTTTCTTT
CDR3 protein: CASSLGTGNTEAFF
clone size: NA
J gene: TRBJ1-1
V gene: TRBV28
D gene: TRBD1

CDR3 DNA: TGTGCCAGCAGCTTAGGGGGACAGCGTCAAGAGACCCAGTACTTC
CDR3 protein: CASSLGGQRQETQYF
clone size: NA
J gene: TRBJ2-5
V gene: TRBV7-9
D gene: TRBD1

CDR3 DNA: TGCGCCAGCAGCCAAGACTCCAGCTCCTATAATTCACCCCTCCACTTT
CDR3 protein: CASSQDSSSYNSPLHF
clone size: NA
J gene: TRBJ1-6
V gene: TRBV4-1
D gene: NA

CDR3 DNA: TGTGCCAGTAGTACGGGGACAGCTGGAAACACCATATATTTT
CDR3 protein: CASSTGTAGNTIYF
clone size: NA
J gene: TRBJ1-3
V gene: TRBV19
D gene: TRBD1

CDR3 DNA: TGTGCCAGCAGCCTCGCTGGGGGGAATGAGCAGTTCTTC
CDR3 protein: CASSLAGGNEQFF
clone size: NA
J gene: TRBJ2-1
V gene: TRBV5-4
D gene: NA

CDR3 DNA: TGTGCCAGCAGCGTAGAGGGGGCCCACGAGCAGTACTTC
CDR3 protein: CASSVEGAHEQYF
clone size: NA
J gene: TRBJ2-7
V gene: TRBV9
D gene: TRBD1

CDR3 DNA: TGTGCCAGCAGCCCCGGGGGAGGGAACACTGAAGCTTTCTTT
CDR3 protein: CASSPGGGNTEAFF
clone size: once
J gene: TRBJ1-1
V gene: TRBV9
D gene: NA

CDR3 DNA: TGTGCCAGCAGTTCGTATACCGGGACAGGGAACACTGAAGCTTTCTTT
CDR3 protein: CASSSYTGTGNTEAFF
clone size: NA
J gene: TRBJ1-1
V gene: TRBV27
D gene: TRBD1

CDR3 DNA: TGTGCCAGCAGCCAACTAGCGGAGGATGAGTACAATGAGCAGTTCTTC
CDR3 protein: CASSQLAEDEYNEQFF
clone size: NA
J gene: TRBJ2-1
V gene: TRBV5-4
D gene: TRBD2

CDR3 DNA: TGTGCCAGCAGCTCCGGGGGGACGGGGGAGCAGTACTTC
CDR3 protein: CASSSGGTGEQYF
clone size: NA
J gene: TRBJ2-7
V gene: TRBV5-6
D gene: TRBD2

CDR3 DNA: TGTGCCAGTAGTATGCCAGGAGGAGGGTTTTATGGCTACACCTTC
CDR3 protein: CASSMPGGGFYGYTF
clone size: NA
J gene: TRBJ1-2
V gene: TRBV19
D gene: NA

CDR3 DNA: TGCAGCGTCGTTATCTTCCCTCGACAGGTTTCTAGCACAGATACGCAGTATTTT
CDR3 protein: CSVVIFPRQVSSTDTQYF
clone size: NA
J gene: TRBJ2-3
V gene: TRBV29-1
D gene: NA

CDR3 DNA: TGCGCCAGCAGCTTGGCGGTCGACTCGAGCTCCTACAATGAGCAGTTCTTC
CDR3 protein: CASSLAVDSSSYNEQFF
clone size: NA
J gene: TRBJ2-1
V gene: TRBV5-1
D gene: NA

CDR3 DNA: TGCGCCAGCAGCCAAGCGGACATGGGGTTCTCCTATAATTCACCCCTCCACTTT
CDR3 protein: CASSQADMGFSYNSPLHF
clone size: NA
J gene: TRBJ1-6
V gene: TRBV4-1
D gene: NA

CDR3 DNA: TGTGCCAGCAGTGAAGGGGTGAAGGGGAACTATGGCTACACCTTC
CDR3 protein: CASSEGVKGNYGYTF
clone size: NA
J gene: TRBJ1-2
V gene: TRBV2
D gene: NA

CDR3 DNA: TGTGCCAGCAGCTTAAGGGGCGCGCAGTACTTC
CDR3 protein: CASSLRGAQYF
clone size: NA
J gene: TRBJ2-7
V gene: TRBV7-9
D gene: NA

CDR3 DNA: TGTGCCAGCAGTCCGCCAGGGATGGGTGAAGCTTTCTTT
CDR3 protein: CASSPPGMGEAFF
clone size: NA
J gene: TRBJ1-1
V gene: TRBV6-5
D gene: NA

CDR3 DNA: TGCAGCGTTCTTGACACCTTGAACACTGAAGCTTTCTTT
CDR3 protein: CSVLDTLNTEAFF
clone size: NA
J gene: TRBJ1-1
V gene: TRBV29-1
D gene: NA

CDR3 DNA: TGTGCCAGCAGCTTGGAAGAACAGCTCACTGAAGCTTTCTTT
CDR3 protein: CASSLEEQLTEAFF
clone size: NA
J gene: TRBJ1-1
V gene: TRBV5-4
D gene: NA

CDR3 DNA: TGTGCCAGCAGTTTTGGCAGGAATGCCGCAGATACGCAGTATTTT
CDR3 protein: CASSFGRNAADTQYF
clone size: NA
J gene: TRBJ2-3
V gene: TRBV27
D gene: NA

CDR3 DNA: TGTGCCAGCAGGGGCCCTAGCGGGAGCTCCTACGAGCAGTACTTC
CDR3 protein: CASRGPSGSSYEQYF
clone size: once
J gene: TRBJ2-7
V gene: TRBV6-6
D gene: TRBD2

CDR3 DNA: TGTGCCAGCAGTTCTGCGGGACAGGGGACAAGCTCTGGAAACACCATATATTTT
CDR3 protein: CASSSAGQGTSSGNTIYF
clone size: NA
J gene: TRBJ1-3
V gene: TRBV28
D gene: TRBD1

CDR3 DNA: TGTGCCAGCAGCGTACCTATGGGCTACACCTTC
CDR3 protein: CASSVPMGYTF
clone size: NA
J gene: TRBJ1-2
V gene: TRBV6-1
D gene: NA

CDR3 DNA: TGTGCCAGCAGCTTGGCCCCTAGCGGGAACTCCTACAATGAGCAGTTCTTC
CDR3 protein: CASSLAPSGNSYNEQFF
clone size: NA
J gene: TRBJ2-1
V gene: TRBV5-4
D gene: TRBD2

CDR3 DNA: TGTGCCAGCAGCGTAGGCAGCGGGAGTAGGTATGAGCAGTTCTTC
CDR3 protein: CASSVGSGSRYEQFF
clone size: NA
J gene: TRBJ2-1
V gene: TRBV9
D gene: TRBD2

CDR3 DNA: TGTGCCAGCAGTCAGGGACTAGCGGGAGGGCCTCTCAATGAGCAGTTCTTC
CDR3 protein: CASSQGLAGGPLNEQFF
clone size: NA
J gene: TRBJ2-1
V gene: TRBV27
D gene: TRBD2

CDR3 DNA: TGTGCCAGCAGCCCATACAGGGATTTCGTACAGCCCCAGCATTTT
CDR3 protein: CASSPYRDFVQPQHF
clone size: NA
J gene: TRBJ1-5
V gene: TRBV27
D gene: NA

CDR3 DNA: TGTGCCACCAGCAGAGCCCGTAGCGGGAGGTTCAATGAGCAGTTCTTC
CDR3 protein: CATSRARSGRFNEQFF
clone size: NA
J gene: TRBJ2-1
V gene: TRBV15
D gene: TRBD2

CDR3 DNA: TGTGCCAGCAGGCTTACCGGGACAGGCGAGAACGAGCAGTACTTC
CDR3 protein: CASRLTGTGENEQYF
clone size: NA
J gene: TRBJ2-7
V gene: TRBV6-5
D gene: TRBD1

CDR3 DNA: TGTGCCAGCAGCTTGAACACAGTCTACGAGCAGTACTTC
CDR3 protein: CASSLNTVYEQYF
clone size: NA
J gene: TRBJ2-7
V gene: TRBV5-4
D gene: NA

CDR3 DNA: TGTGCCAGCAGCCCAGACAGGGGGGATTACAATGAGCAGTTCTTC
CDR3 protein: CASSPDRGDYNEQFF
clone size: NA
J gene: TRBJ2-1
V gene: TRBV6-6
D gene: TRBD1

CDR3 DNA: TGTGCCAGCAGCGTGAGGGCGGACCCTACCGGGGAGCTGTTTTTT
CDR3 protein: CASSVRADPTGELFF
clone size: NA
J gene: TRBJ2-2
V gene: TRBV9
D gene: NA

CDR3 DNA: TGTGCCAGTAGATCGGGACAGGCCGGGGAGCTGTTTTTT
CDR3 protein: CASRSGQAGELFF
clone size: NA
J gene: TRBJ2-2
V gene: TRBV19
D gene: TRBD1

CDR3 DNA: TGTGCCAGCAGCTTTTCCTTTAATGAAAAACTGTTTTTT
CDR3 protein: CASSFSFNEKLFF
clone size: NA
J gene: TRBJ1-4
V gene: TRBV7-9
D gene: NA

CDR3 DNA: TGTGCCAGCTCCCCCTGGGGGGACAGATCCTACGAGCAGTACTTC
CDR3 protein: CASSPWGDRSYEQYF
clone size: NA
J gene: TRBJ2-7
V gene: TRBV18
D gene: NA

CDR3 DNA: TGTGCCAGCAGTCCGGGACAGGAAGATGGCTACACCTTC
CDR3 protein: CASSPGQEDGYTF
clone size: once
J gene: TRBJ1-2
V gene: TRBV27
D gene: TRBD1

CDR3 DNA: TGTGCCAGCAGCTTAAGGGGGGACTCCCTCAGTGAGCAGTTCTTC
CDR3 protein: CASSLRGDSLSEQFF
clone size: NA
J gene: TRBJ2-1
V gene: TRBV7-3
D gene: NA

CDR3 DNA: TGTGCCACCAGCAGAGATCGAGGAGGGAATAATGAAAAACTGTTTTTT
CDR3 protein: CATSRDRGGNNEKLFF
clone size: NA
J gene: TRBJ1-4
V gene: TRBV15
D gene: NA

CDR3 DNA: TGTGCCAGTAGTCAGACGGGAACTGAAGCTTTCTTT
CDR3 protein: CASSQTGTEAFF
clone size: NA
J gene: TRBJ1-1
V gene: TRBV19
D gene: NA

CDR3 DNA: TGTGCCAGCAGTCCATCATTAGGACAGGGCCAAGAGACCCAGTACTTC
CDR3 protein: CASSPSLGQGQETQYF
clone size: NA
J gene: TRBJ2-5
V gene: TRBV11-2
D gene: TRBD1

CDR3 DNA: TGTGCCAGCAGCCCCCAGGACAGGGGGCGGACTGAAGCTTTCTTT
CDR3 protein: CASSPQDRGRTEAFF
clone size: NA
J gene: TRBJ1-1
V gene: TRBV7-9
D gene: TRBD1

CDR3 DNA: TGTGCCAGCAGTGACTGGACAGGGCAGTTCTTC
CDR3 protein: CASSDWTGQFF
clone size: NA
J gene: TRBJ2-1
V gene: TRBV2
D gene: TRBD1

CDR3 DNA: TGTGCCATCCCCGGGGGGTACTATGGCTACACCTTC
CDR3 protein: CAIPGGYYGYTF
clone size: few
J gene: TRBJ1-2
V gene: TRBV6-1
D gene: NA